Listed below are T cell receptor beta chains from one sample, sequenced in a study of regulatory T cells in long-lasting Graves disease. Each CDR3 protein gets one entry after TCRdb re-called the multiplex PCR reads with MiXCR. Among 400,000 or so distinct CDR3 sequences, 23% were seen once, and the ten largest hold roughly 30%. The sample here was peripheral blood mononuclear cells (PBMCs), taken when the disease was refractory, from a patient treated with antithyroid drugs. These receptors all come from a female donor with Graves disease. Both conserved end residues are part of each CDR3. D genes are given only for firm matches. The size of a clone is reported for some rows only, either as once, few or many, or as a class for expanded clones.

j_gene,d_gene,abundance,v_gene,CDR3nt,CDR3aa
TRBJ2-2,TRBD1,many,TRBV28,TGTGCCACCACACAGGGGACGAACACCGGGGAGCTGTTTTTT,CATTQGTNTGELFF
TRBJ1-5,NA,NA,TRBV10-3,TGTGCCATAGCCCCTGGAGGTTTTGGGCCCCAGCATTTT,CAIAPGGFGPQHF
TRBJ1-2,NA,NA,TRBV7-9,TGTGCCAGCAGCTACGAGGGCCGGCTCGGGGGGGATGGCTACACCTTC,CASSYEGRLGGDGYTF
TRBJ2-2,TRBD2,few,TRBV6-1,TGTGCCAGCACCATAGCGGGAGCGAACACCGGGGAGCTGTTTTTT,CASTIAGANTGELFF
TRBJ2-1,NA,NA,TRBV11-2,TGTGCCAGCAGCCAAACGGAGGGGGGGTCGGGGATTGAGCAGTTCTTC,CASSQTEGGSGIEQFF
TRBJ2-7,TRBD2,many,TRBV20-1,TGCAGTGCTCAAGGACTAGCGGGAGTAATCTACGAGCAGTACTTC,CSAQGLAGVIYEQYF
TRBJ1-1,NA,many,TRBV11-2,TGTGCCAGCAGCCGATGGGGGCAGGGTATCAGGGCTTTCTTT,CASSRWGQGIRAFF
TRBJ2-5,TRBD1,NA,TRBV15,TGTGCCACCAGCGGCTGGGACAGCCAAGAGACCCAGTACTTC,CATSGWDSQETQYF
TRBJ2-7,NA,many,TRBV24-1,TGTGCCACCAGTGAGAACTACGAGCAGTACTTC,CATSENYEQYF
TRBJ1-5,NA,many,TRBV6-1,TGTGCCAGCAGTCACAAAAGGAATCAGCCCCAGCATTTT,CASSHKRNQPQHF
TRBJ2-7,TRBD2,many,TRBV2,TGTGCCAGCAGTGAAGCGCTCTCGCAAGCGACTAGCGGTTACGAGCAGTACTTC,CASSEALSQATSGYEQYF
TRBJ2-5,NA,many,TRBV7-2,TGTGCCAGCAGCTTAGCGCGTTTTTATAGCGGTCAAGAGACCCAGTACTTC,CASSLARFYSGQETQYF
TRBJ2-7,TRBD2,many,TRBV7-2,TGTGCCAGCAGTTCAGCGGGAGACGAGCAGTACTTC,CASSSAGDEQYF
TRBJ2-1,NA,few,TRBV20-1,TGCAGTGCTAGCCCTATCTCGAATGAGCAGTTCTTC,CSASPISNEQFF
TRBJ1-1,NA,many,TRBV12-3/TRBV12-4,TGTGCCAGCAGCTTAGGACGGCGCACTGAAGCTTTCTTT,CASSLGRRTEAFF
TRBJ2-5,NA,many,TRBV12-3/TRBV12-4,TGTGCCAGCAGTTTACCAGGTTTCCAAGAGACCCAGTACTTC,CASSLPGFQETQYF